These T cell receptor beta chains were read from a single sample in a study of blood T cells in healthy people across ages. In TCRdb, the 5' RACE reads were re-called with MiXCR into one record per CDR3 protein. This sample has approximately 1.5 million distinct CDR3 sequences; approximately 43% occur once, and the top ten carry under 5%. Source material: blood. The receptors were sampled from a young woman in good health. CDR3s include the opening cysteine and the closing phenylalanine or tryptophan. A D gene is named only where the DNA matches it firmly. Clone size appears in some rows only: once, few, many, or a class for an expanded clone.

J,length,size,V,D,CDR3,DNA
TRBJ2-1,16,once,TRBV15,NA,CATSRDNQFSYNEQFF,TGTGCCACCAGCAGAGATAACCAATTCTCCTACAATGAGCAGTTCTTC
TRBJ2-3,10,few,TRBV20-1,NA,CSARVASQYF,TGCAGTGCTAGGGTTGCATCACAGTATTTT
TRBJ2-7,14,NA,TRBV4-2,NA,CASRRDTGPCEQYF,TGTGCCAGCAGACGGGACACCGGACCCTGCGAGCAGTACTTC
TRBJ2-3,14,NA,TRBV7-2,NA,CASSLLAAGDTQYF,TGTGCCAGCAGCTTATTGGCAGCGGGAGATACGCAGTATTTT
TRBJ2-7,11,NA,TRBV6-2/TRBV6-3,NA,CAITGGHEQYF,TGTGCCATCACTGGAGGTCACGAGCAGTACTTC
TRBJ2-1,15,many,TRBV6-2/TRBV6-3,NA,CASSYGAVSYNEQFF,TGTGCCAGCAGTTACGGAGCGGTTTCCTACAATGAGCAGTTCTTC
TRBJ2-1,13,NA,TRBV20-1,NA,CSAYDLPTPEQFF,TGCAGTGCTTACGACCTACCGACTCCTGAGCAGTTCTTC
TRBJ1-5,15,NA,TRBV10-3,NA,CAISESIGSNQPQHF,TGTGCCATCAGTGAGTCGATAGGGAGCAATCAGCCCCAGCATTTT
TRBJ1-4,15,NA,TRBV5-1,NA,CASSSSGVTGEKLFF,TGCGCCAGCAGCAGCTCCGGGGTCACGGGGGAAAAACTGTTTTTT
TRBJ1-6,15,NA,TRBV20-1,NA,CSAADAGATNSPLHF,TGCAGTGCCGCCGACGCGGGGGCGACTAATTCACCCCTCCACTTT
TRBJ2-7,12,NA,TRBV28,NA,CASSLGKREQYF,TGTGCCAGCAGCCTCGGGAAGCGCGAGCAGTACTTC
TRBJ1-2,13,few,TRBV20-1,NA,CSAREEANYGYTF,TGCAGTGCTAGGGAAGAAGCTAACTATGGCTACACCTTC
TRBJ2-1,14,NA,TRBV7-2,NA,CASSLRSGYNEQFF,TGTGCCAGCAGCTTACGGAGCGGGTACAATGAGCAGTTCTTC
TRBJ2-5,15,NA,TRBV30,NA,CAWSARQRSQETQYF,TGTGCCTGGAGTGCTCGACAACGAAGCCAAGAGACCCAGTACTTC
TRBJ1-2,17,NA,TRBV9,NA,CASSVEQGPNPNYGYTF,TGTGCCAGCAGCGTAGAACAGGGACCAAACCCTAACTATGGCTACACCTTC
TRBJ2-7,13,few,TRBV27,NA,CASAYEHSYEQYF,TGTGCCAGCGCCTACGAGCACTCCTACGAGCAGTACTTC
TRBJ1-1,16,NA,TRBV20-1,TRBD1,CSATRTGALLNTEAFF,TGCAGTGCTACCCGGACAGGGGCCCTATTGAACACTGAAGCTTTCTTT
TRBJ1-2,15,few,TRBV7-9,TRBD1,CASSLGQGPSLGYTF,TGTGCCAGCAGCTTAGGACAGGGGCCATCTTTGGGCTACACCTTC
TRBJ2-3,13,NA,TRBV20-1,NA,CSAREGRTDTQYF,TGCAGTGCTAGAGAAGGGCGGACAGATACGCAGTATTTT
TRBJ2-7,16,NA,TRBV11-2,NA,CASSSRPRRTSYEQYF,TGTGCCAGCAGCTCCAGACCGCGGAGAACTTCCTACGAGCAGTACTTC
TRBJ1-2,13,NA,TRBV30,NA,CAWSVGSNYGYTF,TGTGCCTGGAGTGTTGGTAGTAACTATGGCTACACCTTC
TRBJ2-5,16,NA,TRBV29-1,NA,CSVGPTSAGNQETQYF,TGCAGCGTTGGACCTACTTCGGCAGGGAACCAAGAGACCCAGTACTTC
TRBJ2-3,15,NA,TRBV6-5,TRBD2,CTSSSGLGRGDTQYF,TGTACCAGCAGCTCAGGACTAGGTCGGGGAGATACGCAGTATTTT
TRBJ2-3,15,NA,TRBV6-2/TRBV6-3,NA,CASSYGQLFTDTQYF,TGTGCCAGCAGTTACGGACAACTCTTCACAGATACGCAGTATTTT
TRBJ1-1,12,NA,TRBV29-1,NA,CRVGAVRDEAFF,TGCCGCGTTGGGGCAGTTAGGGATGAAGCTTTCTTT
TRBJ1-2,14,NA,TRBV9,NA,CASSSGQGGNGYTF,TGTGCCAGCAGCTCGGGGCAGGGAGGAAATGGCTACACCTTC
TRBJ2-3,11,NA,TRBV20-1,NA,CSPILGDTQYF,TGCAGTCCTATCCTAGGCGATACGCAGTATTTT
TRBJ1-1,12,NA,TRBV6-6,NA,CASRPSLVEAFF,TGTGCCAGCAGGCCTTCTTTAGTTGAAGCTTTCTTT
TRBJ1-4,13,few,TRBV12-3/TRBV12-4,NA,CASSNSRNEKLFF,TGTGCCAGCAGCAACAGCAGGAATGAAAAACTGTTTTTT
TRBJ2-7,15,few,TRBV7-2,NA,CASSFSGPGGYEQYF,TGTGCCAGCAGCTTCTCGGGTCCCGGCGGCTACGAGCAGTACTTC
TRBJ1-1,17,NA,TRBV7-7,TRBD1,CASRNRGDRGANTEAFF,TGTGCTAGCAGAAATAGGGGCGACAGGGGAGCGAACACTGAAGCTTTCTTT
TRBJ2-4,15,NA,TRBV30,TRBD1,CTWSVGAGGSNIQYF,TGTACCTGGAGTGTAGGGGCAGGGGGCTCAAACATTCAGTACTTC
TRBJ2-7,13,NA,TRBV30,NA,CACRVPSTSEQYF,TGTGCCTGTCGGGTCCCATCGACTAGCGAGCAGTACTTC
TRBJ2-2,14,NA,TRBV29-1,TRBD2,CSVGVAGAVGELFF,TGCAGCGTTGGGGTAGCGGGAGCTGTCGGGGAGCTGTTTTTT
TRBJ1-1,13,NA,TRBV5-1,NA,CASSTPFSTEAFF,TGCGCCAGCAGCACCCCTTTTAGCACTGAAGCTTTCTTT
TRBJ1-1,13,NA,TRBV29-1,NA,CSVVVGQNTEAFF,TGCAGCGTTGTTGTGGGACAGAACACTGAAGCTTTCTTT
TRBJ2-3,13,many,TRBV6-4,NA,CASSDGNTDTQYF,TGTGCCAGCAGTGACGGCAACACAGATACGCAGTATTTT
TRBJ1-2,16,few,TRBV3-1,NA,CASSQDTRPGVDGYTF,TGTGCCAGCAGCCAAGATACGCGGCCAGGAGTGGACGGCTACACCTTC
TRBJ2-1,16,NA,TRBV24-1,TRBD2,CATSDARGGDHNEQFF,TGTGCCACCAGTGACGCCCGGGGGGGCGACCACAATGAGCAGTTCTTC
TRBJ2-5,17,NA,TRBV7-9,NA,CASIQSQTRERGETQYF,TGTGCCAGCATTCAATCCCAGACGAGGGAGCGAGGGGAGACCCAGTACTTC
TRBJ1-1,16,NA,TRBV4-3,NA,CASSQLTGLLNTEAFF,TGCGCCAGCAGCCAGCTAACAGGTCTACTGAACACTGAAGCTTTCTTT
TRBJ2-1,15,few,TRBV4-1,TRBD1,CASSPGTGIYNEQFF,TGCGCCAGCAGCCCCGGGACAGGGATATACAATGAGCAGTTCTTC
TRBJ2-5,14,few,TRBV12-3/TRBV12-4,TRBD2,CASRSSGRKETQYF,TGTGCCAGCAGGTCAAGCGGGAGGAAGGAGACCCAGTACTTC
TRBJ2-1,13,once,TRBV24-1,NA,CATSSFGDNEQFF,TGTGCCACCAGCTCCTTTGGGGACAATGAGCAGTTCTTC
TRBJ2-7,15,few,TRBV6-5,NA,CASSYGLRSIYEQYF,TGTGCCAGCAGTTACGGACTACGCTCAATCTACGAGCAGTACTTC
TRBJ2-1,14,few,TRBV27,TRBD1,CASSKDRGSDEQFF,TGTGCCAGCAGTAAAGACAGGGGGAGCGATGAGCAGTTCTTC
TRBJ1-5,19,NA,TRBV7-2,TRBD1,CASSLERGGQVYSNQPQHF,TGTGCCAGCAGCTTAGAGAGGGGGGGACAGGTCTATAGCAATCAGCCCCAGCATTTT
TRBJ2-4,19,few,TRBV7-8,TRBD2,CASSYSGLAGEVAKNIQYF,TGTGCCAGCAGCTACTCGGGACTAGCGGGGGAAGTAGCCAAAAACATTCAGTACTTC
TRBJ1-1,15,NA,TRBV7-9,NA,CASSLGQAGNTEAFF,TGTGCCAGCAGCTTAGGACAGGCTGGTAACACTGAAGCTTTCTTT
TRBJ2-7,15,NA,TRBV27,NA,CASSYQGHGFYEQYF,TGTGCCAGCAGTTATCAGGGGCACGGATTCTACGAGCAGTACTTC
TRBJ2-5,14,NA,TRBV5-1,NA,CASSRTLHQETQYF,TGCGCCAGCAGCCGGACACTCCACCAAGAGACCCAGTACTTC
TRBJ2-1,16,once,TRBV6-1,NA,CASSEMMRFSGNEQFF,TGTGCCAGCAGTGAAATGATGCGGTTCTCTGGGAATGAGCAGTTCTTC
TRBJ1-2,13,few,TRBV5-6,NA,CASSLETWNGYTF,TGTGCCAGCAGCTTAGAAACTTGGAATGGCTACACCTTC
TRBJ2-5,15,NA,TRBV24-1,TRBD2,CATSAGAGGYNEQYF,TGTGCCACCAGTGCCGGGGCGGGGGGCTACAATGAGCAGTACTTC